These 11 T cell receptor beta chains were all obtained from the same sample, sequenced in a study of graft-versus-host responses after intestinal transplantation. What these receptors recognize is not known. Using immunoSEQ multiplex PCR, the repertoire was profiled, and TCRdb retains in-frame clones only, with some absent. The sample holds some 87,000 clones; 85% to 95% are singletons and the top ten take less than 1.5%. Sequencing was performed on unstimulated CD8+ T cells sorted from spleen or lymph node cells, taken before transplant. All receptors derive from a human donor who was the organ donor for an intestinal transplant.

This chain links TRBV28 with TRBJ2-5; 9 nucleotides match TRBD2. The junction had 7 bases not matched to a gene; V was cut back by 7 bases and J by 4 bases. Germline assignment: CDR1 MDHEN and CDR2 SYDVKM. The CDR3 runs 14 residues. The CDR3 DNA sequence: TGTGCCAGCACGCGGGAGGGCTTGGGAGAGACCCAGTACTTC. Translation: CASTREGLGETQYF.

Written as DNA, the CDR3 is TGTGCCAGCAGCCCAACGGGGATCTCTGGAAACACCATATATTTT. It translates to CASSPTGISGNTIYF. The gene calls are TRBV7-9 and TRBJ1-3, with D unclear. CDR3 length: 15 amino acids. Germline CDR1 SEHNR, CDR2 FQNEAQ (reference sequence). V was clipped by 5 bases and J by 0 bases, with 11 bases between them.

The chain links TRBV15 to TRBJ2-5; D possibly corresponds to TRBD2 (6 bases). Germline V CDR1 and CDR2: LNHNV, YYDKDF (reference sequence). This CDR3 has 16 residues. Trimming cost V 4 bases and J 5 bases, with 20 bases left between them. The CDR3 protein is CATSTGPGEGRETQYF. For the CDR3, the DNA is TGTGCCACCAGCACCGGCCCTGGTGAGGGGAGGGAGACCCAGTACTTC.

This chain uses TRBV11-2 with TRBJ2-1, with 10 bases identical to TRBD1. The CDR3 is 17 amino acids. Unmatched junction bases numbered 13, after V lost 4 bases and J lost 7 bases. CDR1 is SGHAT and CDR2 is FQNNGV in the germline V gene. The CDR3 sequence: CASSWPSGTGDLNEQFF. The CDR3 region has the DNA TGTGCCAGCAGCTGGCCCTCCGGGACAGGGGATTTAAATGAGCAGTTCTTC.

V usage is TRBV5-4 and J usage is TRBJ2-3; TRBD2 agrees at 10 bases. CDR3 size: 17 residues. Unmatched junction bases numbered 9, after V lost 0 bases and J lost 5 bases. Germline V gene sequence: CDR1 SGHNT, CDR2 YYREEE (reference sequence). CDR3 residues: CASSLAPSGGAGDTQYF. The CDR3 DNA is TGTGCCAGCAGCTTGGCCCCGAGCGGGGGGGCGGGAGATACGCAGTATTTT.

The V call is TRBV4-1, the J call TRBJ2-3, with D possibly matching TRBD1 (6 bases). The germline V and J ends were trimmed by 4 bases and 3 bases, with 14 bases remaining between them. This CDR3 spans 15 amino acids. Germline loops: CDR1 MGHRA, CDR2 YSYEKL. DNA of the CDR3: TGCGCCAGCAGCCGAAACAGGGTTGGGACAGATACGCAGTATTTT. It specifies CASSRNRVGTDTQYF.

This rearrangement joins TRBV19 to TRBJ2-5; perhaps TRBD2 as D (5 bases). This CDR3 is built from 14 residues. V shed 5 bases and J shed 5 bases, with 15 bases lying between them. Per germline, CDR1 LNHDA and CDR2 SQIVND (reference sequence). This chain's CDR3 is CASSGPGYSETQYF. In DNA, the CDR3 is TGTGCCAGTAGTGGACCGGGGTATAGTGAGACCCAGTACTTC.

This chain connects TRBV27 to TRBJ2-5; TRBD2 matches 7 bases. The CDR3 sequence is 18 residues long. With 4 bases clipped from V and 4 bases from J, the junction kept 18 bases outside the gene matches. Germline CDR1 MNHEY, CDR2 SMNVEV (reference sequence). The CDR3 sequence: CASSSWETSRGGGETQYF. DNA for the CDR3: TGTGCCAGCAGTTCATGGGAAACTAGCCGTGGGGGGGGAGAGACCCAGTACTTC.

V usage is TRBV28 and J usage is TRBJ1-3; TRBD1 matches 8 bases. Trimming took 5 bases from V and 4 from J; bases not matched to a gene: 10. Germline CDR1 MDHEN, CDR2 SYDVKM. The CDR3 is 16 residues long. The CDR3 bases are TGTGCCAGCAGTAGGGAGATGGACAGGGAGGGAAACACCATATATTTT. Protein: CASSREMDREGNTIYF.

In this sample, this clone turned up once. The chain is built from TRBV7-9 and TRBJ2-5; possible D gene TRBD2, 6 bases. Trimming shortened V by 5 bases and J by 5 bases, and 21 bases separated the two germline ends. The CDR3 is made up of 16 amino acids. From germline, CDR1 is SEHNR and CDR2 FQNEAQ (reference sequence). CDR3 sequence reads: CASSGLVWRGIETQYF. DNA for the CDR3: TGTGCCAGCAGCGGCCTCGTCTGGCGGGGAATCGAGACCCAGTACTTC.

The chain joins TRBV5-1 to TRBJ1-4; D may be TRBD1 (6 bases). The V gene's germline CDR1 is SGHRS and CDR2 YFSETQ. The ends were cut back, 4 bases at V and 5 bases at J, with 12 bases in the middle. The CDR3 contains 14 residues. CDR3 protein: CASSEGQLNEKLFF. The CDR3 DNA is TGCGCCAGCAGCGAAGGACAGCTAAATGAAAAACTGTTTTTT.